This TCR beta chain was sequenced in a study of cytomegalovirus exposure and HLA in healthy donors. General study results and limits: CMV serostatus was the only recorded immune exposure for donors.

The PCR was carried out with 60 Vbeta primers and 13 Jbeta primers. Assay used: immunoSEQ multiplex PCR; TCRdb lists only in-frame clones, some missing. The sample holds around 84,000 clones, 65% to 80% seen once. This clone came up a few times. Its antigen is undetermined. Germline trimming cut 8 bases from V and 2 bases from J; bases unmatched to any gene: 6. This CDR3 comprises 13 residues. Germline V CDR1 and CDR2: SNHLY, FYNNEI. The origin of this receptor is a human donor in good health. The rearrangement uses TRBV2 and TRBJ2-7; 7 bases map to TRBD1. The sample comprised PBMCs. This CDR3 reads CASAAGTAYEQYF. Written as DNA, the CDR3 is TGTGCCAGCGCTGCAGGGACAGCCTACGAGCAGTACTTC. The full variable domain, its missing parts supplied by reference TRBV2 and TRBJ2-7, is EPEVTQTPSHQVTQMGQEVILRCVPISNHLYFYWYRQILGQKVEFLVSFYNNEISEKSEIFDDQFSVERPDGSNFTLKIRSTKLEDSAMYFCASAAGTAYEQYFGPGTRLTVT.